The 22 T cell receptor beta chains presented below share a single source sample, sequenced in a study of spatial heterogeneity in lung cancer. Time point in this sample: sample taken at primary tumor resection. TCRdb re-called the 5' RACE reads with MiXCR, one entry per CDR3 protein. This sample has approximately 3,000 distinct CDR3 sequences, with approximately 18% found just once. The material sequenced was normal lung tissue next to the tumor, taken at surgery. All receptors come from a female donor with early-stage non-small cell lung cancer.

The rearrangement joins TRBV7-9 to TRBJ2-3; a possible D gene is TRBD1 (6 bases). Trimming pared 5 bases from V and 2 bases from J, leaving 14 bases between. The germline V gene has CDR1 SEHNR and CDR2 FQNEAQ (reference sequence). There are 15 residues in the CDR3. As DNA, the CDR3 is TGTGCCAGCAGCCCAGGACAGACTTACACAGATACGCAGTATTTT. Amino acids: CASSPGQTYTDTQYF.

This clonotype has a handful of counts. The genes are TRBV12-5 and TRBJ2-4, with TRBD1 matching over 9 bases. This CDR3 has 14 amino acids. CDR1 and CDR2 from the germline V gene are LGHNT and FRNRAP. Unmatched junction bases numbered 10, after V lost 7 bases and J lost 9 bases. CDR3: CASALQGAVPIQYF. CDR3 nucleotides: TGTGCTAGTGCCCTACAGGGGGCCGTCCCCATTCAGTACTTC.

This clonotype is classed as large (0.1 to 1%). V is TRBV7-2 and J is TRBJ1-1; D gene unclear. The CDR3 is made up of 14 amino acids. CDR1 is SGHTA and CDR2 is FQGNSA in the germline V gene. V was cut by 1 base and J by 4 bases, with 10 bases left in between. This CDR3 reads CASSLGMAGTEAFF. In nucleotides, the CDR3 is TGTGCCAGCAGCTTAGGAATGGCGGGCACTGAAGCTTTCTTT.

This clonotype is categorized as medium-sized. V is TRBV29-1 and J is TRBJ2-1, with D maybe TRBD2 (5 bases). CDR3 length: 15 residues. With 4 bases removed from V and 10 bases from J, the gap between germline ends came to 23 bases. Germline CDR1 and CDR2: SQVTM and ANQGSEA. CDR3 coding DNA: TGCAGCGTTGCAGAGCCTAGCTTCCCATCCAGGGAGCAGTTCTTC. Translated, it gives CSVAEPSFPSREQFF.

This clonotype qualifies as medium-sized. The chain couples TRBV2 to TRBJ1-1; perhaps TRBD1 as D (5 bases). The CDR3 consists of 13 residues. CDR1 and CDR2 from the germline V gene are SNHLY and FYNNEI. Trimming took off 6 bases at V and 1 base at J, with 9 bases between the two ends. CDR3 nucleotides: TGTGCCAGCAGGGCAGACAGGAACACTGAAGCTTTCTTT. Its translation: CASRADRNTEAFF. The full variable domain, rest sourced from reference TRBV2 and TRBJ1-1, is EPEVTQTPSHQVTQMGQEVILRCVPISNHLYFYWYRQILGQKVEFLVSFYNNEISEKSEIFDDQFSVERPDGSNFTLKIRSTKLEDSAMYFCASRADRNTEAFFGQGTRLTVV.

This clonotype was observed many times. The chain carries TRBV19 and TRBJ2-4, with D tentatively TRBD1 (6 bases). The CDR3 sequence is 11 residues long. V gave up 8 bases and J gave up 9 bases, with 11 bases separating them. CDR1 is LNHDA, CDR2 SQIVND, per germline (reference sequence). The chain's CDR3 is CASSGQLIQYF. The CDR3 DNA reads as TGTGCCAGTTCTGGACAGCTCATTCAGTACTTC.

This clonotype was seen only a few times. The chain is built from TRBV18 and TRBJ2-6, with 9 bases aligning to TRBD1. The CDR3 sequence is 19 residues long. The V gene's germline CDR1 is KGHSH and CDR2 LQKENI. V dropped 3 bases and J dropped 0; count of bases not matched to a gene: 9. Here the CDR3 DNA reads TGTGCCAGCTCACCGGGACAGGGTCCCTCTCGCTCTGGGGCCAACGTCCTGACTTTC. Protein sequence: CASSPGQGPSRSGANVLTF.

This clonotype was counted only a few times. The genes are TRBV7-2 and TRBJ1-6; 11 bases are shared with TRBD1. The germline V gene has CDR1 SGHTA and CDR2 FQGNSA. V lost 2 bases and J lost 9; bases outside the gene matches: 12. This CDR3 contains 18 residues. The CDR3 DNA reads TGTGCCAGCAGCTTAAGGCCCGTCGGACAGGGGGCATTTTCACCCCTCCACTTT. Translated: CASSLRPVGQGAFSPLHF.

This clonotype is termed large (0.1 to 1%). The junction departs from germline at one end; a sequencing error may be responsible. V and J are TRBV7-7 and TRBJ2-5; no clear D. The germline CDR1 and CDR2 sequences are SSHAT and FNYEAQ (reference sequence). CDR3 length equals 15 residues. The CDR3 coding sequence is TGTGCTAGCAGCTTCAACAGCATCGGCCAAGAGACCCAGTACTTC. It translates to CASSFNSIGQETQYF.

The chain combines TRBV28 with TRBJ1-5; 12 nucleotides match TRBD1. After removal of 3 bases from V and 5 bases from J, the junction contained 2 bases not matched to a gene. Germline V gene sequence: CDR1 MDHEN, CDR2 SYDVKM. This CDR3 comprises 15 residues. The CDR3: CASSLGDRGHQPQHF. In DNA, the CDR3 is TGTGCCAGCAGTTTGGGGGACAGGGGGCATCAGCCCCAGCATTTT.

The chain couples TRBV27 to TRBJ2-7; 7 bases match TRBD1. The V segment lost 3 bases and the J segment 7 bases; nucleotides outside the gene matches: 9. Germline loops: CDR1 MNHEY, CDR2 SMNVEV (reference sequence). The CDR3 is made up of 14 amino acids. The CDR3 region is CASSLGTAEGEQYF. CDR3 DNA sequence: TGTGCCAGCAGTTTGGGGACAGCCGAGGGTGAGCAGTACTTC.

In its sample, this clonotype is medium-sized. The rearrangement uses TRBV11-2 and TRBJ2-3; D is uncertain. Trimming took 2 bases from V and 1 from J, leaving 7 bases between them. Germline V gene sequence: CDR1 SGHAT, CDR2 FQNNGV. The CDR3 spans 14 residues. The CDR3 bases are TGTGCCAGCAGCTTATCGATGGGCACAGATACGCAGTATTTT. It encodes CASSLSMGTDTQYF.

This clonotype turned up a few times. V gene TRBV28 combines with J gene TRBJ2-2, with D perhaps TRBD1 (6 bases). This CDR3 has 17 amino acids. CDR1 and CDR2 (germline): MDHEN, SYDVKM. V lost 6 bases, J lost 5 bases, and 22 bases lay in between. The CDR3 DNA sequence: TGTGCCAGCAGACCGAGCGTAGGACAGAAGAGGACCGGGGAGCTGTTTTTT. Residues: CASRPSVGQKRTGELFF.

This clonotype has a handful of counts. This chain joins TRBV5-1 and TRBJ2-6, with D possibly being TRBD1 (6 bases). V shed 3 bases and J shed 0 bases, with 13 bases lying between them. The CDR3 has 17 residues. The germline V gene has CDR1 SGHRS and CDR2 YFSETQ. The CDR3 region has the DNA TGCGCCAGCAGCTATCTAGCAGGGGACTCTGGGGCCAACGTCCTGACTTTC. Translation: CASSYLAGDSGANVLTF.

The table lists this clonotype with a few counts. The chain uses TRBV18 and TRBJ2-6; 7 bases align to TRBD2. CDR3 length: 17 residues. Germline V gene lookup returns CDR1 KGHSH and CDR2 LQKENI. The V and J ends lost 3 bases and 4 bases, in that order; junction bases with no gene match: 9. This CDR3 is CASSPFQGLSGANVLTF. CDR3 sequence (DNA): TGTGCCAGCTCACCCTTTCAGGGACTATCAGGGGCCAACGTCCTGACTTTC.

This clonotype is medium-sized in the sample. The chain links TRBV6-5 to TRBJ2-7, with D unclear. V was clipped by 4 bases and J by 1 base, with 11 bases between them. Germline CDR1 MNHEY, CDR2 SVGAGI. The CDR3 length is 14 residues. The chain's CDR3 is CASSSGPQSYEQYF. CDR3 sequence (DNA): TGTGCCAGCAGTTCCGGGCCTCAATCCTACGAGCAGTACTTC.

The CDR3 coding sequence is TGTGCCAGCAGTCCGGGACTAGCGACGTACGAGCAGTACTTC. Protein product: CASSPGLATYEQYF. The chain carries TRBV12-3 or TRBV12-4 and TRBJ2-7; 10 nucleotides agree with TRBD2. V was clipped by 5 bases and J by 4 bases; unmatched bases: 5. The CDR3 consists of 14 residues.

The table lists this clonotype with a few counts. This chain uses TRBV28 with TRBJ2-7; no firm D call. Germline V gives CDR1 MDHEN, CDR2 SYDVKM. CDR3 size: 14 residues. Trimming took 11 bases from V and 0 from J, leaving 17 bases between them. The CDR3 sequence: CAAFASASSYEQYF. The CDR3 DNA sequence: TGTGCCGCCTTCGCAAGCGCAAGCTCCTACGAGCAGTACTTC.

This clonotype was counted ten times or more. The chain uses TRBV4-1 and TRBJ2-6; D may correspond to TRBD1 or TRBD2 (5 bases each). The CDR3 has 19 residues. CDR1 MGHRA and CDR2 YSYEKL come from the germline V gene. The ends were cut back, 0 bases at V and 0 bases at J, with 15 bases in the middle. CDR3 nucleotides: TGCGCCAGCAGCCAAGAACGGGACGGAAGGGCCTCTGGGGCCAACGTCCTGACTTTC. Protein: CASSQERDGRASGANVLTF.

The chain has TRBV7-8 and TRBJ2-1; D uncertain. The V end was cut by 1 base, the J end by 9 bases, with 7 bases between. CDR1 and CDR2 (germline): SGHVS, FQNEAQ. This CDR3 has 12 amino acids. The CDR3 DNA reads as TGTGCCAGCAGCTTAGATTTGGGTGAGCAGTTCTTC. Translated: CASSLDLGEQFF.

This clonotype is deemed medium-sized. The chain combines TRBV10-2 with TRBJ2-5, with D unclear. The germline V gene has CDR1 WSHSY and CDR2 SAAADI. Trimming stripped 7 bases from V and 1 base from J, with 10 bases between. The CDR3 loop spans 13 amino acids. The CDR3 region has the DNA TGCGCCAGCAAAAGGAGCGTCCAAGAGACCCAGTACTTC. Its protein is CASKRSVQETQYF.

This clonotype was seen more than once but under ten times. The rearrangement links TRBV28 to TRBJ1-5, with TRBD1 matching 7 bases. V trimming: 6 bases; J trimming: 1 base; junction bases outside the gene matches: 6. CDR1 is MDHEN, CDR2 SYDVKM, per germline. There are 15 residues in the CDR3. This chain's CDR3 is CASRPGQISNQPQHF. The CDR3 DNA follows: TGTGCCAGCAGACCGGGACAGATCAGCAATCAGCCCCAGCATTTT.